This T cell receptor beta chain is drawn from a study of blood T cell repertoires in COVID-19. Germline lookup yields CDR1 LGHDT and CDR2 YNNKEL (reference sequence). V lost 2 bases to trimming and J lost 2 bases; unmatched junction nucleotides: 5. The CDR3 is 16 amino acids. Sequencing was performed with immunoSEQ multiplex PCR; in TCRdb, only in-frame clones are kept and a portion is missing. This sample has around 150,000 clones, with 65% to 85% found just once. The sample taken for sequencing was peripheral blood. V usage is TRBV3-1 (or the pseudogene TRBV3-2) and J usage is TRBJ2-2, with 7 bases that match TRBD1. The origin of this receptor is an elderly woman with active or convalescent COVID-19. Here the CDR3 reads CASSQKGARNTGELFF. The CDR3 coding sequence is TGTGCCAGCAGCCAAAAGGGGGCGCGTAACACCGGGGAGCTGTTTTTT.